The source of this T cell receptor (beta chain) is a study of cytomegalovirus exposure and HLA in healthy donors. Turning to the study itself: Later, an analysis reported that the 120 or so validation repertoires had used the same platform as the roughly 650 first-cohort repertoires.

With 3 bases clipped from V and 14 bases from J, the junction kept 5 bases outside the gene matches. The CDR3 loop spans 11 amino acids. The germline CDR1 and CDR2 sequences are DFQATT and SNEGSKA (reference sequence). The table came from immunoSEQ multiplex PCR; TCRdb's copy has only in-frame clones and leaves some out. The profile shows 100,000 to 150,000 clones, 90% to 97% of them singletons. Findings of the study overall: Reported performance of the classifier showed diagnosis of cytomegalovirus status with high specificity and sensitivity. The study listed approximately 160 cytomegalovirus-associated TCR beta chains.

With respect to this clone: Its antigen is not identified.

The genes are TRBV20-1 and TRBJ2-1; TRBD2 agrees at 9 bases. Specimen: PBMCs. This clonotype was sampled from a man aged 18 to 30 in good health and CMV-seronegative. The chain's CDR3 is CSASPGTSKFF. The CDR3 DNA is TGCAGTGCTAGCCCCGGGACTAGCAAGTTCTTC.